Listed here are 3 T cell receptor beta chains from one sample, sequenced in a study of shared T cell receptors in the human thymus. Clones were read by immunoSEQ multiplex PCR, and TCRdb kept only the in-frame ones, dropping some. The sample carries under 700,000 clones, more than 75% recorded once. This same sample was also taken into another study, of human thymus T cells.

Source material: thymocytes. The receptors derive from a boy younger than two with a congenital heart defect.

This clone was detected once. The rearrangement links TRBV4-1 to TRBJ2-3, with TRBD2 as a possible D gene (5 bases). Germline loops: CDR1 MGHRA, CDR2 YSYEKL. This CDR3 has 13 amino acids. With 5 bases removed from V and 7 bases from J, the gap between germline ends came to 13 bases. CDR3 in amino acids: CASSAREGYTQYF. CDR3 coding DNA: TGCGCCAGCAGCGCACGAGAGGGTTATACGCAGTATTTT.

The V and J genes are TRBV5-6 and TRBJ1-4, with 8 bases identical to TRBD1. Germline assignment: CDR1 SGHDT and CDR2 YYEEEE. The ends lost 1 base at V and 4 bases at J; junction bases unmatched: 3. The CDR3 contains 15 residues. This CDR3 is CASSLPTGDNEKLFF. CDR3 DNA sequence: TGTGCCAGCAGCTTGCCGACAGGGGATAATGAAAAACTGTTTTTT. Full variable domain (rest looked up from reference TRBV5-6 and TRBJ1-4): DAGVTQSPTHLIKTRGQQVTLRCSPKSGHDTVSWYQQALGQGPQFIFQYYEEEERQRGNFPDRFSGHQFPNYSSELNVNALLLGDSALYLCASSLPTGDNEKLFFGSGTQLSVL.

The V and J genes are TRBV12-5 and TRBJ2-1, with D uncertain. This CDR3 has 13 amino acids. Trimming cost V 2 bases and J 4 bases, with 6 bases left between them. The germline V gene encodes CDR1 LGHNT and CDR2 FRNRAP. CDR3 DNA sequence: TGTGCTAGTGGTTTGTCCACATACAATGAGCAGTTCTTC. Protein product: CASGLSTYNEQFF.